This T cell receptor (beta chain) emerged from a study of T cell repertoires in cytomegalovirus infection. Study information: Signatures in public TCR beta sequences pointed to both CMV infection and matching HLA type. Points from the study as a whole: Predominance within the ex vivo response was attributable to HLA-C-restricted CMV-specific TCR beta clonotypes. Cumulative frequency of public TCR beta families picked out carriers of CMV plus the relevant HLA.

With respect to this clonotype: Its antigen is not known.

There are 14 residues in the CDR3. Germline V gene sequence: CDR1 SQVTM, CDR2 ANQGSEA. Trimming took 5 bases from V and 0 from J, leaving 13 bases between them. Using its own MiXCR run on the reads, TCRdb lists one record per CDR3 protein. The sample shows 650,000 to 900,000 distinct CDR3 sequences, roughly 33% of them seen only once. The source material was cultured CD8+ T cells from PBMCs, sampled from culture after CMV antigen stimulation. The receptor was derived from a human donor in good health (CMV status not recorded). Some clones in this sample may be carry-over from other donors' samples. The chain employs TRBV29-1 and TRBJ1-1; unclear D gene. The CDR3 sequence: CSVQSLQLNTEAFF. The CDR3 DNA reads as TGCAGCGTTCAGTCACTACAGTTGAACACTGAAGCTTTCTTT.